These 21 T cell receptor beta chains were sequenced from one sample in a study of PD-1 blockade in classical Hodgkin lymphoma. Every patient relapsed after autologous stem cell transplantation, and brentuximab vedotin exposure varied. Method: immunoSEQ multiplex PCR; TCRdb's copy keeps in-frame clones and lacks some. The sample contains more than 90,000 clones, around 88% of which appear only once. The sample was peripheral blood mononuclear cells (PBMCs), taken before the second cycle of nivolumab. Every receptor here comes from a human donor with classical Hodgkin lymphoma.

The rearrangement links TRBV11-2 to TRBJ2-7; D unclear. CDR1 and CDR2 from the germline V gene are SGHAT and FQNNGV. CDR3 length: 13 amino acids. Between the trimmed V and J ends, which lost 8 bases and 1 base, there was a span of 12 bases. CDR3 region: CASSSGSSYEQYF. The CDR3 DNA is TGTGCCAGCTCTTCTGGCAGTTCCTACGAGCAGTACTTC. Complete variable domain (other parts from reference TRBV11-2 and TRBJ2-7): EAGVAQSPRYKIIEKRQSVAFWCNPISGHATLYWYQQILGQGPKLLIQFQNNGVVDDSQLPKDRFSAERLKGVDSTLKIQPAKLEDSAVYLCASSSGSSYEQYFGPGTRLTVT.

The chain uses TRBV6-5 and TRBJ2-2; a weak D match, TRBD2 (6 bases). With 4 bases removed from V and 4 bases from J, the gap between germline ends came to 10 bases. There are 14 residues in the CDR3. Germline values: CDR1 MNHEY, CDR2 SVGAGI. The CDR3 coding sequence is TGTGCCAGCAGTTGGGGACTTCTCACCGGGGAGCTGTTTTTT. Residues: CASSWGLLTGELFF.

The genes are TRBV5-1 and TRBJ2-7, with TRBD1 as a possible D gene (6 bases). Trimming removed 2 bases from V and 3 bases from J, with 12 bases in between. Germline V gives CDR1 SGHRS, CDR2 YFSETQ. The CDR3 length is 14 residues. The CDR3 coding sequence is TGCGCCAGCAGCTTTGAAGGGGGTATCTACGAGCAGTACTTC. Protein sequence: CASSFEGGIYEQYF.

The V gene is TRBV13, the J gene TRBJ2-1; D ambiguous. With 1 base removed from V and 9 bases from J, the gap between germline ends came to 4 bases. Germline V gene lookup returns CDR1 PRHDT and CDR2 FYEKMQ (reference sequence). The CDR3 consists of 11 residues. This chain's CDR3 is CASSLAGEQFF. CDR3 sequence (DNA): TGTGCCAGCAGCTTAGCCGGTGAGCAGTTCTTC.

V usage is TRBV10-2 and J usage is TRBJ1-2; no clear D. The V gene lost 2 bases and the J gene lost 4 bases, with 8 bases spanning the gap. Germline V CDR1 and CDR2: WSHSY, SAAADI. The CDR3 runs to 13 residues. This CDR3 is CASSEGQAYGYTF. The CDR3 DNA reads TGCGCCAGCAGTGAGGGTCAGGCCTATGGCTACACCTTC.

V gene TRBV10-3 combines with J gene TRBJ1-2; TRBD1 matches at 7 bases. Losses at the gene ends were 7 bases for V and 4 bases for J; bases not matched to a gene: 9. Germline V gene sequence: CDR1 ENHRY, CDR2 SYGVKD. The CDR3 runs 14 residues. The CDR3 reads CAINDRVSGYGYTF. The DNA for the CDR3 is TGTGCCATCAACGACAGGGTAAGCGGCTATGGCTACACCTTC.

The chain employs TRBV4-3 and TRBJ1-2, with 8 bases matching TRBD1. J was trimmed by 6 bases and V by 1 base; bases with no gene match: 13. The V gene's germline CDR1 is LGHNA and CDR2 YSLEER. The CDR3 spans 17 residues. CDR3: CASSQGRGVDRGDGYTF. For the CDR3, the DNA is TGCGCCAGCAGCCAAGGCCGGGGGGTCGACAGGGGAGATGGCTACACCTTC.

The chain uses TRBV7-3 and TRBJ1-5; 7 bases align to TRBD1. V lost 5 bases, J lost 4 bases, and 2 bases stayed unmatched. Germline V gene sequence: CDR1 SGHTA, CDR2 FQGTGA. CDR3 length equals 13 residues. The DNA of the CDR3 is TGTGCCAGCAGCGCGACAGGGAATCAGCCCCAGCATTTT. Protein product: CASSATGNQPQHF.

V gene TRBV6-1 combines with J gene TRBJ1-1; 9 nucleotides align to TRBD1. From germline, CDR1 is MNHNS and CDR2 SASEGT. J was trimmed by 6 bases and V by 3 bases; bases with no gene match: 5. CDR3 length: 14 residues. CDR3 region: CASSDRQGESEAFF. CDR3 coding DNA: TGTGCCAGCAGTGACAGACAGGGGGAGTCTGAAGCTTTCTTT.

The genes are TRBV18 and TRBJ1-1; D remains unclear. The germline V gene encodes CDR1 KGHSH and CDR2 LQKENI. The CDR3 loop spans 12 amino acids. The ends were cut back, 3 bases at V and 7 bases at J, with 9 bases in the middle. The CDR3 region has the DNA TGTGCCAGCTCACCCATGGAGAGTGAAGCTTTCTTT. This translates into CASSPMESEAFF.

In this sample, this clone turned up a few times. The V call is TRBV4-2, the J call TRBJ2-1; D is unclear. CDR1 is LGHNA and CDR2 is YNFKEQ in the germline V gene. There are 15 residues in the CDR3. Trimming shortened V by 0 bases and J by 1 base, and 7 bases separated the two germline ends. The CDR3 region has the DNA TGTGCCAGCAGCCAAGATCACGGATCCTACAATGAGCAGTTCTTC. Its protein product is CASSQDHGSYNEQFF.

The CDR3, as DNA: TGTGCCAGCAGCTTAGGGTCAGGGGGCGAGACGGAACTGTTTTTT. Amino acid sequence: CASSLGSGGETELFF. V usage is TRBV7-6 and J usage is TRBJ1-4; TRBD1 agrees at 8 bases. The length of the CDR3 is 15 residues. CDR1 and CDR2 from the germline V gene are SGHVS and FNYEAQ. The junction had 10 bases not matched to a gene; V was cut back by 1 base and J by 12 bases.

This chain uses TRBV6-1 with TRBJ2-6; no clear D gene. Germline V gene lookup returns CDR1 MNHNS and CDR2 SASEGT. This CDR3 has 15 amino acids. V shed 6 bases and J shed 2 bases, with 11 bases lying between them. CDR3 amino acids: CASSIDMTGANVLTF. The CDR3 bases are TGTGCCAGCAGCATTGATATGACTGGGGCCAACGTCCTGACTTTC.

This chain links TRBV4-1 with TRBJ1-6; tentative D call: TRBD1 (6 bases). V lost 3 bases and J 9 bases, leaving 18 bases between the germline ends. CDR3 length equals 16 residues. The V gene's germline CDR1 is MGHRA and CDR2 YSYEKL. The CDR3 loop reads CASSHSLAGTTSPLHF. CDR3 DNA sequence: TGCGCCAGCAGCCATTCCTTGGCCGGGACAACTTCACCCCTCCACTTT.

This rearrangement joins TRBV4-3 to TRBJ1-5; D unclear. CDR3 size: 13 residues. Trimming shortened V by 0 bases and J by 7 bases, and 7 bases separated the two germline ends. Germline-derived CDR1 and CDR2 are LGHNA and YSLEER. The CDR3 here is CASSQDNYQPQHF. In nucleotides, the CDR3 is TGCGCCAGCAGCCAAGATAATTACCAGCCCCAGCATTTT.

This clone was counted once. CDR3 coding DNA: TGTGCCAGCTCACCTGTGGGGTGGCTAAGCACAGATACGCAGTATTTT. Its translation: CASSPVGWLSTDTQYF. The rearrangement uses TRBV18 and TRBJ2-3; D not resolved. The CDR3 totals 16 residues. CDR1 and CDR2 from the germline V gene are KGHSH and LQKENI. The V and J ends lost 3 bases and 0 bases respectively, with 13 bases between them.

The chain links TRBV18 to TRBJ2-7; no firm D call. Trimming stripped 6 bases from V and 2 bases from J, with 14 bases between. Germline values: CDR1 KGHSH, CDR2 LQKENI. CDR3 length equals 14 residues. CDR3 sequence reads: CASSPSYRTYEQYF. In nucleotides, the CDR3 is TGTGCCAGCTCTCCCAGCTACCGGACCTACGAGCAGTACTTC. The full variable domain, its missing parts supplied by reference TRBV18 and TRBJ2-7, is NAGVMQNPRHLVRRRGQEARLRCSPMKGHSHVYWYRQLPEEGLKFMVYLQKENIIDESGMPKERFSAEFPKEGPSILRIQQVVRGDSAAYFCASSPSYRTYEQYFGPGTRLTVT.

The chain carries TRBV4-1 and TRBJ2-3, with 7 positions matching TRBD2. CDR3 length: 16 amino acids. Germline lookup yields CDR1 MGHRA and CDR2 YSYEKL. With V trimmed by 1 base and J by 4 bases, 8 bases remained unmatched. Here the CDR3 DNA reads TGCGCCAGCAGCCAAGGAGCGGGGAACGGGGCAGATACGCAGTATTTT. Translating it yields CASSQGAGNGADTQYF.

The V gene is TRBV18, the J gene TRBJ1-5, with D possibly matching TRBD1 (6 bases). In germline, CDR1 is KGHSH, CDR2 LQKENI. V lost 5 bases, J lost 4 bases, and 9 bases lay in between. The CDR3 is made up of 13 amino acids. DNA of the CDR3: TGTGCCAGCTCAGGACAGTTAAATCAGCCCCAGCATTTT. Amino acid sequence: CASSGQLNQPQHF.

The CDR3 here is CSAIPGYGYTF. CDR3 in DNA: TGCAGTGCTATTCCGGGCTATGGCTACACCTTC. This rearrangement joins TRBV20-1 to TRBJ1-2, with D unresolved. The CDR3 is 11 amino acids. V lost 4 bases to trimming and J lost 4 bases, with 7 bases between them. Germline CDR1 DFQATT, CDR2 SNEGSKA (reference sequence).

The chain has TRBV19 and TRBJ2-1; D is possibly TRBD2 (6 bases). The CDR3 consists of 15 residues. V was trimmed by 3 bases and J by 5 bases, leaving 14 bases between them. Germline assignment: CDR1 LNHDA and CDR2 SQIVND (reference sequence). CDR3 coding DNA: TGTGCCAGTAGTATGATGGGACTGGGACACAATGAGCAGTTCTTC. Translation: CASSMMGLGHNEQFF.